The present T cell receptor beta chain was sequenced within a study of cytomegalovirus exposure and HLA in healthy donors (dated by TCRdb to about 2017). A note on the overall study: An earlier analysis of several hundred of the donors reported roughly 300 Gb of sequence data and 100 million to 130 million unique TCR beta sequences from some 180 million T cells. Roughly 290 gigabases of sequencing data and 70 million to 95 million unique TCR sequences made up an early release that covered 500 to 700 HLA-typed donors. Of the roughly 400 genotyped donors, approximately 81% were placed in the genetic ancestry cluster associated with self-reported Caucasian donors. The aim of the study was to test whether cataloging public T cell receptors could identify signatures of past pathogen exposure. The study used immunosequencing to profile the T cell repertoires of 600 to 850 subjects and linked those repertoires to cytomegalovirus serostatus. Besides the first cohort of hundreds of subjects, a separate validation cohort made up of roughly 130 different subjects was used. The study combined high-throughput TCR immunosequencing, statistical association of individual TCRs with disease status, and machine learning to predict cytomegalovirus infection status. A later analysis re-examined previously published TCR beta repertoires from roughly 720 donors and added high-resolution HLA genotyping to investigate patterns of TCR occurrence. Rather than using new phenotypic data, the later analysis identified candidate immune exposures from TCR beta sequences and from how often those sequences occurred across donors. An earlier analysis of around 540 of the donors applied high-throughput TCR beta sequencing to assess whether each TCR beta V gene segment acted as functional or pseudogenic. Donor age, sex, ethnicity and CMV serostatus were collected together with the repertoire data. A later genetic analysis used genome-wide SNP genotypes for 398 of the 666 donors, treating that subset as a discovery cohort. All discovery cohort repertoires had been generated using a single sequencing platform. Class I and class II HLA loci were covered by the typing at four-digit resolution. The number of donors typed differed by locus, with roughly 629-640 for A, B, C, DRB1 and DQB1, over 500 for DQA1, nearly 610 for DPA1, and around 450 for DPB1. Several DR-DQ haplotypes were handled as single units for association and clustering because linkage in the cohort was strong. Across about 380 genotyped donors of the cohort, an average of 235,054 unique TCR beta nucleotide sequences per donor were sequenced, and 15% to 20% of those sequences were non-productive. What the study reported, not specific to this receptor: A later analysis found that most CMV-associated TCR beta chains appeared HLA-restricted, with HLA associations seemingly driven largely by CMV exposure. A later analysis found that HLA-associated TCR beta chains were more clonally expanded and had lower generation probabilities than equally common non-associated chains. In both the original and validation cohorts, the classifier was reported to diagnose cytomegalovirus status with high specificity and sensitivity. In a later genetic analysis, fewer N-insertions in productive TCRs were reported among donors in an Asian-associated ancestry cluster than the roughly 670-donor mean. Broadly in line with IMGT annotations, most TCR beta V segments showed up in productive rearrangements about 87% or about 30% of the time in an earlier analysis of 450 to 750 of the donors. In vitro tests confirmed that a few of the cytomegalovirus-associated TCR beta chains recognize cytomegalovirus antigens. In the study, some 180 TCR beta chains were listed as associated with cytomegalovirus. Sequencing depth was assumed to be roughly uniform across donors in the presence/absence analyses, though that assumption may not hold. According to the authors, the approach could potentially be generalized to other disease states and immunological phenotypes. Because some donors lacked HLA typing at each locus, the association tests relied only on the typed subset. Across donors, most TCR sequences were observed very rarely, whereas some public TCRs were present in many individuals. A further reported finding was that TCR beta sequences accurately predicted the HLA-A and HLA-B alleles for most subjects in the first cohort. Several of the top co-occurrence clusters appeared to be linked to parvovirus B19, influenza, CMV and Epstein-Barr virus, according to a later analysis. Correlated functional status among segregating V segments might be attributable to linkage disequilibrium, but an unknown experimental factor could not be ruled out. A group of highly shared sequence variants was considered likely to be a technical artifact of the sequencing pipeline. In a later analysis, TCR association rates were found to vary across HLA loci, with the most associated TCRs seen for DRB1 alleles and the fewest for HLA-C alleles. Because counts were too low, around 17 rarely observed V segments, including chromosome 9 orphons, were left out of the earlier analysis of approximately 580 of the donors. When HLA alleles, especially DR and DQ, strongly co-occurred, TCR associations were difficult to assign to individual alleles. The cohort was sequenced for TCR beta chains only, and without alpha or paired-chain data the features that could be detected were limited. For the cohort, immune exposure information was limited to CMV serostatus. In a later genetic analysis, a missense DCLRE1C variant was associated with V-gene and J-gene trimming of TCR beta chains, and the association was replicated in an independent cohort. Specific HLA alleles were associated with 15,000 to 20,000 TCR beta sequences at a false discovery rate of 0.05 in a later analysis.

The library relied on the immunoSEQ multiplex PCR assay. For the multiplex PCR, a mixture combining 60 forward primers for TCR Vbeta segments and 13 reverse primers for TCR Jbeta segments was used. The CDR3 region of rearranged TCR beta genes was amplified from genomic DNA by a multiplex PCR assay. On the Illumina HiSeq System, the amplified TCR beta libraries were sequenced as 87-base-pair reads. The paper's data handling went like this. A later analysis counted about 80 million unique TCR beta chains across the 650 to 700 repertoires, and 9.5 million to 11 million of these chains were shared by at least two donors. Raw reads were error-corrected and collapsed into unique sequences by a nearest-neighbor algorithm in which closely related sequences were merged to remove PCR and sequencing errors. CDR3 sequences were aligned to IMGT reference sequences to assign V, D and J gene segments. For a sequence to be retained, at least a six-nucleotide match to both a V gene segment and a J gene segment was required. Rearrangements were called productive when the CDR3 lacked stop codons and stayed in frame with V and J; all others were non-productive. CDR3 was defined by IMGT convention, running from the second conserved V-encoded cysteine to the conserved J-encoded phenylalanine. The earlier analysis of some 600 of the donors excluded sequences that lacked an unambiguous match to a single V gene segment. In an earlier analysis of 500 to 750 of the donors, V segments were called functional above 56.7% productive rearrangements and were called segregating when the between-donor standard deviation exceeded 5%. A statistical classification framework was developed to diagnose cytomegalovirus status using the catalog of TCR beta chain sequences. A later analysis assigned V and J genes by comparing TCR nucleotide sequences with IMGT/GENE-DB human TR gene sequences. A later analysis assigned CDR3 sequences and most-parsimonious VDJ recombination scenarios with the TCRdist pipeline. In a later analysis, each TCR beta chain was defined by its CDR3 amino acid sequence together with its V-gene family, and reads lacking a unique V-gene family were excluded. As a way to deal with suspected cross-contamination and a sequencing artifact, a later analysis dropped 450 to 700 nucleotide sequences that were highly shared and had low generation probability. In a later analysis, a clonal expansion index was calculated for each public chain from normalized within-repertoire ranks of inferred template counts. In a later analysis, generation probabilities were computed with a VDJ recombination model fitted to out-of-frame rearrangements, and the resulting probabilities were checked against IGoR. A later analysis scored TCR-TCR, TCR-HLA and TCR-CMV co-occurrence with hypergeometric tests, applying a repertoire-size bias correction to TCR pairs. False discovery rates were estimated in a later analysis by permuting HLA or CMV assignments 20 times. In a later analysis, co-occurring TCRs were grouped with DBSCAN, and TCRdist sequence similarity was added when clustering was performed within HLA-allele-positive subsets. Repertoires with fewer than 30,000 or more than 120,000 public chains, plus five repertoires with anomalous nucleotide sharing, were excluded from co-occurrence clustering. As stored in TCRdb, this immuneACCESS dataset retains in-frame rearrangements with V and J assigned. A fraction of the clones does not appear; measured against another copy, unresolved V genes explain less than half of the discrepancy, and the remainder lacks a known reason. V, J and clone size reflect that table, while D and trimming were determined from the DNA. Recorded for this sample are 82,000 or so clones; approximately 74% of them occurred a single time. The ten largest make up roughly 6.2% of the sample.

On this clone itself: Its antigen is still unknown. Base-call qualities are not available, and no considerably larger clone is one nucleotide away.

The cohort comprised 670 or so healthy bone marrow donors. At the time of sampling, all cohort members were nominally healthy, though unrecorded immune exposures were likely present. The donor tested CMV seropositive and was one of the 289 seropositive cohort members. Each donor provided a peripheral blood sample, and peripheral blood mononuclear cells were used for TCR beta sequencing. Genomic DNA was extracted from the blood cell samples with the Qiagen DNeasy Blood Extraction Kit. Sequenced: PBMCs. The TCR originated in a woman aged 45-65 years in good health and CMV-seropositive.

The nucleotides read TGTGCCAGTAGTAATCAGGGACAGGGGGCTGAAGCTTTCTTT. It is translated as CASSNQGQGAEAFF. The V and J genes are TRBV19 and TRBJ1-1, with 11 central nucleotides matching TRBD1. Unmatched junction bases come to 4, with V trimmed by 4 bases and J by 6 bases. The germline V gene (reference sequence) provides CDR1 LNHDA and CDR2 SQIVND. The CDR3 runs 14 residues from the cysteine to the phenylalanine. The read is trimmed to its CDR3 DNA, 42 bases read in frame from base 1.